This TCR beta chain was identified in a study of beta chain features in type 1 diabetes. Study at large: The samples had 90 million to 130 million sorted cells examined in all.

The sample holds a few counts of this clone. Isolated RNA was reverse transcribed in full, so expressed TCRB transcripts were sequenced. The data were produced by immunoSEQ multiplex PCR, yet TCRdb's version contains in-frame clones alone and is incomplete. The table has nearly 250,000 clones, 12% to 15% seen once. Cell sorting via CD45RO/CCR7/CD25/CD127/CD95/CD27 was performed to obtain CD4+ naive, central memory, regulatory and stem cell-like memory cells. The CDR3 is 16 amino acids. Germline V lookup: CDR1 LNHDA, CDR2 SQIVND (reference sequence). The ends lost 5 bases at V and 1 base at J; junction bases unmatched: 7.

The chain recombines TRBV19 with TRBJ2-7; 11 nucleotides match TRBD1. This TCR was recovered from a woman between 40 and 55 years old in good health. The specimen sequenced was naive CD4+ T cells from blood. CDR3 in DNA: TGTGCCAGTAGTCGCGGGGGACAGGGGGGATCCTACGAGCAGTACTTC. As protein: CASSRGGQGGSYEQYF. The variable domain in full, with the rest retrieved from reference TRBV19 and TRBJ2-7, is DGGITQSPKYLFRKEGQNVTLSCEQNLNHDAMYWYRQDPGQGLRLIYYSQIVNDFQKGDIAEGYSVSREKKESFPLTVTSAQKNPTAFYLCASSRGGQGGSYEQYFGPGTRLTVT.